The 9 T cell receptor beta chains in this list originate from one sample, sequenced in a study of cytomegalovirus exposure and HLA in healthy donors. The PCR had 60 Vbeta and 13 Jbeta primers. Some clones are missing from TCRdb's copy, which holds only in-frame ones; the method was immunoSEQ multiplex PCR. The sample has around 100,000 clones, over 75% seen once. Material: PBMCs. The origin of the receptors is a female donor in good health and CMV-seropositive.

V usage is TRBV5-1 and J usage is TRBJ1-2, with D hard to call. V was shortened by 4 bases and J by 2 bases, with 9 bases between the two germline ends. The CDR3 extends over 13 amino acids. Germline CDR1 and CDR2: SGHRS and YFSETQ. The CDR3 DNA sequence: TGCGCCAGCAGCGGTGACAACAACTATGGCTACACCTTC. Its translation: CASSGDNNYGYTF.

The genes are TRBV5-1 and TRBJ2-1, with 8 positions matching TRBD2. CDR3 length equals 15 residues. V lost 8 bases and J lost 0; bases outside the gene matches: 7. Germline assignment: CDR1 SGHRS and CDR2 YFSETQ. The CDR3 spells CASHTGTSSYNEQFF. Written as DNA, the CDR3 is TGCGCCAGTCATACCGGGACTAGCTCCTACAATGAGCAGTTCTTC.

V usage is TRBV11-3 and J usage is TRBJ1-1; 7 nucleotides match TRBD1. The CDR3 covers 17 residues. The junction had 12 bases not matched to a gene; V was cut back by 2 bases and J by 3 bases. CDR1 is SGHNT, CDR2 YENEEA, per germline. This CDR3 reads CASSLRHEGAEDTEAFF. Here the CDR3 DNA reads TGTGCCAGCAGCTTACGGCATGAGGGGGCCGAGGACACTGAAGCTTTCTTT.

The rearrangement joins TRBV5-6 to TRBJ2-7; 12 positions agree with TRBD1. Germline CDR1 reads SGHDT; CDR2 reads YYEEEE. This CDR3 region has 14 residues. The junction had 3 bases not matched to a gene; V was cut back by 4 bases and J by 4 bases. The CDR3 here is CASSRDRGQYEQYF. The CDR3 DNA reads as TGTGCCAGCAGCCGGGACAGGGGGCAATACGAGCAGTACTTC.

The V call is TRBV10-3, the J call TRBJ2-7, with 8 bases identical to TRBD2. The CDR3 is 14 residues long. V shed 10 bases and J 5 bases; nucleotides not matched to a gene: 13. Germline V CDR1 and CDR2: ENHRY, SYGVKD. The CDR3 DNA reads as TGTGCCACTTCACCGGGACTAGGTGTCGACGAGCAGTACTTC. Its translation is CATSPGLGVDEQYF.

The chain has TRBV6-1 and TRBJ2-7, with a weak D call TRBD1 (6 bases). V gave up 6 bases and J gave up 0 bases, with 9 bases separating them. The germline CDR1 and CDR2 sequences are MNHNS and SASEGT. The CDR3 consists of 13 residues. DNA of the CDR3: TGTGCCAGCAGGGACAGAAGCTCCTACGAGCAGTACTTC. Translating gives CASRDRSSYEQYF.

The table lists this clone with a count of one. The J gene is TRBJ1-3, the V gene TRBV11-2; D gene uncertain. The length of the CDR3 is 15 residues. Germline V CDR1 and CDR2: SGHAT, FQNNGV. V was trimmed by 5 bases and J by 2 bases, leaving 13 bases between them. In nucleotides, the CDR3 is TGTGCCAGCAGCGCCATTGTGGGAGCTGGAAACACCATATATTTT. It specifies CASSAIVGAGNTIYF.

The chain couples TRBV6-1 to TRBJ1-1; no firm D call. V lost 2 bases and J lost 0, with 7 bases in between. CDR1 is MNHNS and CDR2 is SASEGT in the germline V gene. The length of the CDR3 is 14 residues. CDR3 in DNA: TGTGCCAGCAGTGAACGGCGGATGAACACTGAAGCTTTCTTT. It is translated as CASSERRMNTEAFF.

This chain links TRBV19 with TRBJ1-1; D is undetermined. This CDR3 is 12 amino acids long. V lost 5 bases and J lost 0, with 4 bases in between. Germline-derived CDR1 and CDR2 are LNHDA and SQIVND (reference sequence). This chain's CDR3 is CASSAVNTEAFF. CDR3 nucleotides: TGTGCCAGTAGTGCGGTGAACACTGAAGCTTTCTTT.